Listed below are T cell receptor beta chains from one sample, sequenced in a study of T-cell reconstitution after alpha-beta-depleted transplantation in children. TCRdb used MiXCR to reprocess the PCR reads, holding one entry per CDR3 protein. The data contain approximately 350,000 distinct CDR3 sequences, about an eighth of them singletons. The material sequenced was PBMCs, taken from the stem cell graft. The receptor set was obtained from a human donor who donated a stem cell graft to a child with Fanconi anemia. Each CDR3 is given with its conserved first and last residue. D genes are given only for firm matches. Where a row states a size, it is once, few, many or the class of an expanded clone; other rows omit it.

clone_size j_call v_call d_call cdr3_length cdr3_nt cdr3_aa
. TRBJ1-1 TRBV5-1 TRBD1 14 TGCGCCAGCAGCTTTAGGTCGGGACAGTCTGAAGCTTTCTTT CASSFRSGQSEAFF
many TRBJ2-1 TRBV4-2 . 15 TGTGCCAGCAGCCAAGCATCAGGGGTATACAATGAGCAGTTCTTC CASSQASGVYNEQFF
few TRBJ2-1 TRBV3-1 . 16 TGTGCCAGCAGCCAAGGTCTAGGGGGTGCCAACAATGAGCAGTTCTTC CASSQGLGGANNEQFF
many TRBJ2-7 TRBV12-3/TRBV12-4 TRBD1 15 TGTGCCAGCAGCTTTTGGGGACAGGGGGCTGTCGAGCAGTACTTC CASSFWGQGAVEQYF
. TRBJ2-3 TRBV4-2 TRBD2 20 TGTGCCAGCAGCCAAGATCGACTTACTAGCGGACCCGGCGGCACAGATACGCAGTATTTT CASSQDRLTSGPGGTDTQYF
. TRBJ1-1 TRBV2 . 14 TGTGCCAGCAGTGCAGACAGGCAGGCCACTGAAGCTTTCTTT CASSADRQATEAFF
. TRBJ2-1 TRBV5-1 TRBD2 15 TGCGCCAGCAGGGCCGGGGGGGCCTCCTACAATGAGCAGTTCTTC CASRAGGASYNEQFF
few TRBJ2-3 TRBV4-2 TRBD2 18 TGTGCCAGCAGCACTACGCTGGGGCTAGCGGGGGCCACAGATACGCAGTATTTT CASSTTLGLAGATDTQYF
. TRBJ1-1 TRBV28 . 13 TGTGCCAGCAGGGCGGGAGTCCTTACTGAAGCTTTCTTT CASRAGVLTEAFF
few TRBJ1-5 TRBV5-6 . 14 TGTGCCAGCAGCTCGGACAGCGCAAATCAGCCCCAGCATTTT CASSSDSANQPQHF
. TRBJ2-1 TRBV11-2 TRBD2 18 TGTGCCAGCAGCGATGGACTAGCGGGGGTGCTATCCTACAATGAGCAGTTCTTC CASSDGLAGVLSYNEQFF
few TRBJ2-1 TRBV12-3/TRBV12-4 TRBD1 13 TGTGCCAGCAGCTTGGAGGAAGACAGGGACAAGTTCTTC CASSLEEDRDKFF
few TRBJ2-3 TRBV11-2 . 17 TGTGCCAGCAGCTTAGTTTCAGGGGTGCCAGGCACAGATACGCAGTATTTT CASSLVSGVPGTDTQYF
many TRBJ1-1 TRBV3-1 . 14 TGTGCCAGCAGCCCATTAGGGTCCGGGGCTGAAGCTTTCTTT CASSPLGSGAEAFF
few TRBJ2-5 TRBV29-1 TRBD1 12 TGCAGCATTAGGACAGGGCAAGAGACCCAGTACTTC CSIRTGQETQYF